This T cell receptor (beta chain) was sequenced for a study of blood T cell repertoires in COVID-19. Study information: Material from acute and convalescent COVID-19 was sourced from the United States, Italy and Spain.

V was shortened by 3 bases and J by 5 bases, with 14 bases between the two germline ends. Germline CDR1 is LNHDA and CDR2 is SQIVND (reference sequence). There are 15 residues in the CDR3. The data were produced by immunoSEQ multiplex PCR, yet TCRdb's version contains in-frame clones alone and is incomplete. The data contain 110,000 to 150,000 clones, approximately 85% of them singletons. The chain uses TRBV19 and TRBJ2-1; TRBD2 might be the D (6 bases). This clonotype was obtained from a man aged 50-59 years with acute or convalescent COVID-19. Sequenced material: peripheral blood. CDR3 DNA sequence: TGTGCCAGTAGTATCCGCAGGGAGGATCACAATGAGCAGTTCTTC. As protein: CASSIRREDHNEQFF.